This TCR beta chain was sequenced in a study of naive and memory T cell subsets (dated by TCRdb to the late 2010s). Background for the entire study: The study applied an open-source, UMI-based TCR alpha and beta sequencing pipeline to sorted naive and memory peripheral blood T cell subsets. IgG serology results and the functional CMV T cell responses were in complete agreement. RNA was DNase-treated and reverse transcribed with TCR constant-region primers, mostly using SuperScript III.

From the second PCR step on, the TCR alpha and beta chain libraries were amplified in separate reactions. Donor CMV status was determined by IFNgamma production from CD4+ T cells after overnight stimulation of fresh PBMCs with CMV viral lysate. Miltenyi beads were used first to positively select CD4 T cells, and CD8 T cells were then positively selected from the CD4-negative fraction. Cells were stained for CD3, CD4, CD8, CD45RA, CD27 and a live/dead dye and were sorted on a BD Aria II into four subsets based on CD45RA and CD27. The sorting gate for effector memory cells was CD45RA-CD27-, and the sorting gate for EMRA cells was CD45RA+CD27-. A few healthy volunteers provided blood, and the blood of each volunteer was split into CD4 and CD8 T cells and then into four differentiation subsets. Roughly 0.13 L of peripheral blood was collected from each donor, and PBMC were isolated by Ficoll-Paque PLUS density-gradient centrifugation. After sorting, cells were lysed in RLT buffer, RNA was extracted using a Qiagen RNeasy kit, and the extracted RNA was stored at -80 degrees C.

The paper's findings and limits, for the study overall: In both CD4 and CD8 cells, a rise in Gini index and a fall in Shannon and inverse Simpson diversity were observed from naive through CM, EM and EMRA. RNA-based TCR counts may be affected by expression changes linked to T cell activation and differentiation. The repertoire findings for the naive and memory subsets could not be validated against a ground truth because none was available. TCR abundance followed a power law whose exponent differed between naive and memory subsets but was consistent across the three individuals. After error correction, only a single occurrence was seen for over 90% of naive TCR sequences, so much steeper abundance distributions were produced than in memory subsets. Each clonotype was defined as a single alpha or beta chain sequence rather than as a paired alpha/beta receptor.

Libraries were made using UMI-ligation and nested PCR. The beta constant-region primer consisted of an equimolar mixture of two oligonucleotides that together covered TRBC1 and TRBC2. The ligated cDNA went through four rounds of PCR with nested alpha and beta constant-region primers together with the SP2 primer. A single-stranded oligonucleotide containing the SP2 primer and a 12-nucleotide UMI was joined to the 3' end of the cDNA by T4 RNA ligase 1. Incubation of the ligation reaction was carried out at 16 degrees C for 20-24 hours. PCR2 was typically performed as a SYBR Green qPCR and was stopped at a predetermined threshold so that over-amplification was prevented. Every purification after the first one was done using Agencourt AMPure XP magnetic beads. Library quantification was done by Qubit, followed by a TapeStation check on which the main peak was expected at around 650 bp. Sequencing of the pooled libraries was done on an Illumina MiSeq using v2 2x251 paired-end kits, which typically yielded roughly 0.85-2 million reads per sample. Each sample was pooled at approximately 4.3 nM, and about 4.5-7% PhiX was included to help cluster recognition. Turning to the authors' computational methods: Using tag matching that tolerated one base-pair mismatch, Decombinator assigned V and J genes to FASTQ reads that had been processed by Demultiplexor. Collapsinator used UMIs to correct both sequencing errors and frequency errors arising from PCR heterogeneity. CDR3Translator translated TCRs and extracted CDR3s from the conserved cysteine to the FGXG phenylalanine, flagging non-productive sequences. Gini, Shannon entropy and inverse Simpson indices were calculated on repertoires that had been subsampled to equal numbers of UMI-defined TCRs. Clonotype abundance distributions were fitted to a power law by maximum likelihood within the linear range. For one naive CD8 sample, the pipeline and MIGEC produced similar UMI counts, unique TCR numbers and clonal distributions. The repertoires were searched for about 7,300 CMV-associated CDR3 sequences that had been compiled from VDJdb and a published dataset. The raw public reads went through TCRdb reprocessing: fastp at Q25, MiXCR clone calling, in-frame beta chains kept. Every CDR3 protein is listed once, alongside the most common genes and DNA of its rows. TCRdb, rather than the study authors, made the V and J calls. This sample gives thousands of distinct CDR3 sequences in total; roughly 5% of them show up just once. 25% to 40% of the sample rests with the top ten.

This clonotype counts as medium-sized (0.01 to 0.1%). Its antigen is not yet known. No qualities accompany the bases; no much larger clone lies one base away. CDR1 and CDR2 are drawn from the germline V gene (reference sequence): LNHNV, YYDKDF. V is cut by 1 base and J by 4 bases, and the space between the germline ends is 13 bases. The CDR3 covers 15 residues, taking in both the cysteine and the phenylalanine. Of all the DNA, just the CDR3 is kept, 45 bases in frame from base 1. The sequence derives from a human donor in good health. What was sequenced was CD4+ TEMRA cells from blood. The cell subset or site tag for this specimen amounts to: effector memory re-expressing CD45RA, CD45RA+ CD27-. This sequence uses TRBV15 and TRBJ2-5; perhaps TRBD2 is the D gene, with 6 bases matching. The DNA sequence is as follows: TGTGCCACCAGCAGAGGAATGCGGGAAGCAGAGACCCAGTACTTC. Its translation is CATSRGMREAETQYF.